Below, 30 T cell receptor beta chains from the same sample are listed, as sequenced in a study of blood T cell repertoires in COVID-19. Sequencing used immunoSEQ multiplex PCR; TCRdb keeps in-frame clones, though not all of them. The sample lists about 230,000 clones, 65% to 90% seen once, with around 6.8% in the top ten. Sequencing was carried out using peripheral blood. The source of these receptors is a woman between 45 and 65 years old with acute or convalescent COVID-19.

The CDR3 bases are TGTGCCAGCAGCCACGGCGGGTTGGAAGAGACCCAGTACTTC. Protein product: CASSHGGLEETQYF. This sequence joins TRBV11-2 and TRBJ2-5; D is perhaps TRBD2 (5 bases). V gave up 5 bases and J gave up 3 bases, with 13 bases separating them. The CDR3 totals 14 residues. Looked up from germline, CDR1 is SGHAT and CDR2 is FQNNGV.

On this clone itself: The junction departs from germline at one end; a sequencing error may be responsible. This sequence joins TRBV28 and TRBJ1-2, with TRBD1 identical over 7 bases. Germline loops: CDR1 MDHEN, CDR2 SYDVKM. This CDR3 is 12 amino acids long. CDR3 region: CASSLWDRPIAF. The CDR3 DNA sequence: TGTGCCAGCAGTTTATGGGACAGGCCTATTGCCTTC.

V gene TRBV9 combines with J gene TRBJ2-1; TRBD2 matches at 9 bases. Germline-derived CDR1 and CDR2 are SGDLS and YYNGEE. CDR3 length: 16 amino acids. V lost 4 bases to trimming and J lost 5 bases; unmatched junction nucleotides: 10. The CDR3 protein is CASSLLGTSRNNEQFF. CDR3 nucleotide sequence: TGTGCCAGCAGCCTTCTTGGGACTAGCAGAAACAATGAGCAGTTCTTC.

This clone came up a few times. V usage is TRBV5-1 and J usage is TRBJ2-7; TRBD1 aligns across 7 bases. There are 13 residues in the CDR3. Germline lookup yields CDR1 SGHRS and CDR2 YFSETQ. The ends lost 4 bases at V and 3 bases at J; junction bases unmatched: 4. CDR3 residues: CASSRGDSYEQYF. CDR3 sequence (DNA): TGCGCCAGCAGCCGTGGGGACAGCTACGAGCAGTACTTC. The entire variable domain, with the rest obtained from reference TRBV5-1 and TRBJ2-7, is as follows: KAGVTQTPRYLIKTRGQQVTLSCSPISGHRSVSWYQQTPGQGLQFLFEYFSETQRNKGNFPGRFSGRQFSNSRSEMNVSTLELGDSALYLCASSRGDSYEQYFGPGTRLTVT.

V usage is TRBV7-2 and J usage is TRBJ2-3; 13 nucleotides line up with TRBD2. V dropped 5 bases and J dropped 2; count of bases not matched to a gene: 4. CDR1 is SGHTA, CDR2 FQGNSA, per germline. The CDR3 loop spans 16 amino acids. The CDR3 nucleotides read TGTGCCAGCAGCACGACTAGCGGGGGGATCACAGATACGCAGTATTTT. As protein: CASSTTSGGITDTQYF. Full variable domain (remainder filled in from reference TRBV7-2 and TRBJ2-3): GAGVSQSPSNKVTEKGKDVELRCDPISGHTALYWYRQSLGQGLEFLIYFQGNSAPDKSGLPSDRFSAERTGGSVSTLTIQRTQQEDSAVYLCASSTTSGGITDTQYFGPGTRLTVL.

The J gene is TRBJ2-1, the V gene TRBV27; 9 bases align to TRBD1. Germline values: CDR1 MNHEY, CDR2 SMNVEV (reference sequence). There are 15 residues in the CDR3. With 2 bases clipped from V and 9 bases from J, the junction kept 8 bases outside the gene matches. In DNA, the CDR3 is TGTGCCAGCAGTTTAGAGACAGGGGGTTGGGGTGAGCAGTTCTTC. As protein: CASSLETGGWGEQFF.

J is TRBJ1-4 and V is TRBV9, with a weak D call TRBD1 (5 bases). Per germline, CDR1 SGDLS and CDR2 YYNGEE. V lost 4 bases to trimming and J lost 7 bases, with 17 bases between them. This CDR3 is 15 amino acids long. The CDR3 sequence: CASSPSPGGVEKLFF. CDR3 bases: TGTGCCAGCAGCCCTTCTCCGGGAGGGGTTGAAAAACTGTTTTTT.

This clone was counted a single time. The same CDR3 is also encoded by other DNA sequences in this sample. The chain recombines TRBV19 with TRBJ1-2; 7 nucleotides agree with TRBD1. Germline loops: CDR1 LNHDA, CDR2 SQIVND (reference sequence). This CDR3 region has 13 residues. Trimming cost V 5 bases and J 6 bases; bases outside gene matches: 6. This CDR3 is CASSSDRRDGYTF. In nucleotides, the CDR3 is TGTGCCAGTAGTTCGGACAGGCGTGATGGCTACACCTTC.

The CDR3 DNA sequence: TGTGCCAGTAGTATAACCCCGGTGCCTGGGGCCAACGTCCTGACTTTC. Its protein is CASSITPVPGANVLTF. V usage is TRBV19 and J usage is TRBJ2-6, with D unclear. The CDR3 loop spans 16 amino acids. V was clipped by 2 bases and J by 2 bases, with 10 bases between them. CDR1 LNHDA and CDR2 SQIVND come from the germline V gene (reference sequence).

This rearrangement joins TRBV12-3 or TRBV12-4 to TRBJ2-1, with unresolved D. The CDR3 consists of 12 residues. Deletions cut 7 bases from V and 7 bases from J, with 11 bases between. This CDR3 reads CASTSAANEQFF. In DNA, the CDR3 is TGTGCCAGCACCAGCGCCGCGAATGAGCAGTTCTTC.

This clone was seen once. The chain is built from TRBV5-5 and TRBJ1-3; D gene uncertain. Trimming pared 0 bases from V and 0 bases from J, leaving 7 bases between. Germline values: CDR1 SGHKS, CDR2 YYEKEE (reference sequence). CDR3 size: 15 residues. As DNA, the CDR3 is TGTGCCAGCAGCTTGGAGGAGAGCTCTGGAAACACCATATATTTT. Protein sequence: CASSLEESSGNTIYF.

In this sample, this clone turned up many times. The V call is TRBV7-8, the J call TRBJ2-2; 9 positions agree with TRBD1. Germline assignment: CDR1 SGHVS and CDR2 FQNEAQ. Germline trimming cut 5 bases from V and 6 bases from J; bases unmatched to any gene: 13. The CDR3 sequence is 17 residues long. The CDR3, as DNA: TGTGCCAGCAGCCCCAAGACCGGGACAGGGAGGCCCGGGGAGCTGTTTTTT. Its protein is CASSPKTGTGRPGELFF.

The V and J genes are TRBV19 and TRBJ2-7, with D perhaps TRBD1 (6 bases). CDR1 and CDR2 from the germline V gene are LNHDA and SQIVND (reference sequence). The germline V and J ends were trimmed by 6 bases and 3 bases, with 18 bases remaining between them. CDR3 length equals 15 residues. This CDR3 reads CASRGAAAQDYEQYF. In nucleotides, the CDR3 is TGTGCCAGTAGGGGGGCGGCAGCCCAGGACTACGAGCAGTACTTC.

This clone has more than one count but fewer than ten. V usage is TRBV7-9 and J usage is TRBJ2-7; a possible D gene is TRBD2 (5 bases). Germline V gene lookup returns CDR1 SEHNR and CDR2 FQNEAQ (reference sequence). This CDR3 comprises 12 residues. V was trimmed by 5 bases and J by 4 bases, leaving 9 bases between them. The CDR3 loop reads CASSKLVYEQYF. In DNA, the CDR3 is TGTGCCAGCAGCAAACTAGTTTACGAGCAGTACTTC. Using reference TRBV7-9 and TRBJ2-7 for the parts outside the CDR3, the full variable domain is DTGVSQNPRHKITKRGQNVTFRCDPISEHNRLYWYRQTLGQGPEFLTYFQNEAQLEKSRLLSDRFSAERPKGSFSTLEIQRTEQGDSAMYLCASSKLVYEQYFGPGTRLTVT.

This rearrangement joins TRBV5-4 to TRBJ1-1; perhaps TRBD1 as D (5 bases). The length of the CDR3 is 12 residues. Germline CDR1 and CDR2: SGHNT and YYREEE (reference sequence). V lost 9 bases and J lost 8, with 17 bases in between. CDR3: CATPDGGGEAFF. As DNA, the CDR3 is TGTGCCACGCCAGACGGGGGGGGAGAAGCTTTCTTT.

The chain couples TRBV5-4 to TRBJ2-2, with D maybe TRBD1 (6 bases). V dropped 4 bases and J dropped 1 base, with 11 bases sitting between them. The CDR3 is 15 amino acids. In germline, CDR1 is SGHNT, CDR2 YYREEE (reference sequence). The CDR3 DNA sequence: TGTGCCAGCAGCCCTGGGACATTGAACACCGGGGAGCTGTTTTTT. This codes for CASSPGTLNTGELFF.

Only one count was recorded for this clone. The CDR3 loop reads CASSPGMRGEKLFF. In DNA, the CDR3 is TGCGCCAGCAGCCCTGGGATGCGGGGTGAAAAACTGTTTTTT. The chain has TRBV5-1 and TRBJ1-4; D call uncertain. Trimming pared 4 bases from V and 7 bases from J, leaving 14 bases between. Germline values: CDR1 SGHRS, CDR2 YFSETQ. CDR3 size: 14 residues. Full variable domain (missing parts from reference TRBV5-1 and TRBJ1-4): KAGVTQTPRYLIKTRGQQVTLSCSPISGHRSVSWYQQTPGQGLQFLFEYFSETQRNKGNFPGRFSGRQFSNSRSEMNVSTLELGDSALYLCASSPGMRGEKLFFGSGTQLSVL.

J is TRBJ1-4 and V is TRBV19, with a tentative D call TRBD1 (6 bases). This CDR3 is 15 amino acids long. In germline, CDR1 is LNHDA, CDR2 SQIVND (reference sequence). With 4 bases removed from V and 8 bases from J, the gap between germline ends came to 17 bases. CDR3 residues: CASSTSGGVREKLFF. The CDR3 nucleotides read TGTGCCAGTAGTACGAGTGGGGGCGTCCGAGAAAAACTGTTTTTT.

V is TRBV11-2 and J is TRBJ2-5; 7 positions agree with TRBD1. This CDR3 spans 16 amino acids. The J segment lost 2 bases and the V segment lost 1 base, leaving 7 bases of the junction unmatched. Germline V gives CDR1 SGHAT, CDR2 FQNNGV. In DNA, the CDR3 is TGTGCCAGCAGCTTAGGCTCGGGCAGGGGGCAAGAGACCCAGTACTTC. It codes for CASSLGSGRGQETQYF.

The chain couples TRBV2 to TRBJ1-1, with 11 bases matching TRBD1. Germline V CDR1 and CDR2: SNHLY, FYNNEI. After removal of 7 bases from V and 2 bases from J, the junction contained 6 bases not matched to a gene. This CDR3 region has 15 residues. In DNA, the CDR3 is TGTGCCAGCAACACGGACAGGGGGCTTAACACTGAAGCTTTCTTT. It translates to CASNTDRGLNTEAFF.

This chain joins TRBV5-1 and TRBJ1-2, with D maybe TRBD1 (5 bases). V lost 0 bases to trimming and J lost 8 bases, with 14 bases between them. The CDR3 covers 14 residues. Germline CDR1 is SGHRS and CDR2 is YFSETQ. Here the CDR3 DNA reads TGCGCCAGCAGCTTGGCCCAACAGCAGGGAGGCTACACCTTC. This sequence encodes CASSLAQQQGGYTF.

CDR3 DNA: TGCGCCAGCAGCTTGGATCCTCCAGGGCCCGGCTACACCTTC. Translated: CASSLDPPGPGYTF. The chain links TRBV5-1 to TRBJ1-2; possible D gene TRBD1, 5 bases. The V end was cut by 0 bases, the J end by 8 bases, with 14 bases between. This CDR3 is 14 amino acids long. Germline assignment: CDR1 SGHRS and CDR2 YFSETQ.

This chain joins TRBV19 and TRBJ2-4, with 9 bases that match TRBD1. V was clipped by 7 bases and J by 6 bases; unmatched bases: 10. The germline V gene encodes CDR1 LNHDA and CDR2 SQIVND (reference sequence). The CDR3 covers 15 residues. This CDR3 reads CASKHSTGGTNIQYF. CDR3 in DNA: TGTGCCAGTAAACACTCGACAGGGGGGACAAACATTCAGTACTTC.

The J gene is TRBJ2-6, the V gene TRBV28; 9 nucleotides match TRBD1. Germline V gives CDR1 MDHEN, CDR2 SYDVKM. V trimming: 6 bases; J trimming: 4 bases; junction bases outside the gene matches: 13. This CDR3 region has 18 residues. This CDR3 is CASRPTGGAFTGANVLTF. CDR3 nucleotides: TGTGCCAGCAGGCCAACAGGGGGCGCTTTTACCGGGGCCAACGTCCTGACTTTC.

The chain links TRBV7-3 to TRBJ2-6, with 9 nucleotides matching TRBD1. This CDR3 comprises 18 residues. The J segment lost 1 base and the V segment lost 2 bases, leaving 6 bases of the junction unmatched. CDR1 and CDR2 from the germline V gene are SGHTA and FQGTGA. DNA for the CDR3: TGTGCCAGCAGCTTACTACAGGGGGCGCTATCTGGGGCCAACGTCCTGACTTTC. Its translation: CASSLLQGALSGANVLTF.

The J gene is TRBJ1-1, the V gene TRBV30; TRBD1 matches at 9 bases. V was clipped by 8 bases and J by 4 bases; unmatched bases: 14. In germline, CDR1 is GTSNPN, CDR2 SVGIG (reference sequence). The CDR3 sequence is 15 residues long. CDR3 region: CARGTGIPKSTEAFF. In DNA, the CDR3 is TGTGCCAGAGGGACAGGGATCCCCAAGAGCACTGAAGCTTTCTTT.

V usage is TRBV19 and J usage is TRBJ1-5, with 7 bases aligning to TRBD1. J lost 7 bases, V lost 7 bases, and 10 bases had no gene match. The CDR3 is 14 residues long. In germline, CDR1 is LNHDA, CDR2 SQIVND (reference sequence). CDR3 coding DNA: TGTGCCAGTACTAAGGGACAGCTCTCCCAGCCCCAGCATTTT. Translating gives CASTKGQLSQPQHF.

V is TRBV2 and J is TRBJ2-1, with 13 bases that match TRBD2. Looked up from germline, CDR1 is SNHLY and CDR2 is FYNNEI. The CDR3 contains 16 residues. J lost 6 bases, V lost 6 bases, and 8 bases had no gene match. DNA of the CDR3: TGTGCCAGCAGGCCCGGACTAGCGGGAGCCGTCAATGAGCAGTTCTTC. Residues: CASRPGLAGAVNEQFF.

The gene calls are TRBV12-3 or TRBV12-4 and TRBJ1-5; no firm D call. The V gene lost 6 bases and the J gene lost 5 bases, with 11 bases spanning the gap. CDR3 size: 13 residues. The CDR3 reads CASRRGGDQPQHF. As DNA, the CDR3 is TGTGCCAGCAGAAGAGGCGGCGATCAGCCCCAGCATTTT.

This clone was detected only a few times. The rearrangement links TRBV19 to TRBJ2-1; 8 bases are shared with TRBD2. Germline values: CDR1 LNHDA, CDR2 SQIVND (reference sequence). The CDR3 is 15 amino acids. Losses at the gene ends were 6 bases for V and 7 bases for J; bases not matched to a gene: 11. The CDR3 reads CASSDGGTRVNEQFF. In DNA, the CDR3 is TGTGCCAGTAGCGATGGGGGGACTAGAGTTAATGAGCAGTTCTTC.